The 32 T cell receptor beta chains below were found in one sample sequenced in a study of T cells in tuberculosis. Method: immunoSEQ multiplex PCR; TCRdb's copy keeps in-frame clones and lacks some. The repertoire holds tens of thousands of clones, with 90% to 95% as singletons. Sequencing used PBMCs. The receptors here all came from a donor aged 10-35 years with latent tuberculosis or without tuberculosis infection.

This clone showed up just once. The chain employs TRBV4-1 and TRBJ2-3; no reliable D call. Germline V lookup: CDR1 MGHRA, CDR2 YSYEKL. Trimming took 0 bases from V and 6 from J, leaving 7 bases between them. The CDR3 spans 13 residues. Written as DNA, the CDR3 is TGCGCCAGCAGCCAAGACCCCGGGGATACGCAGTATTTT. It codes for CASSQDPGDTQYF.

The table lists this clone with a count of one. The CDR3 loop reads CATSRDRTVDSPLHF. CDR3 coding DNA: TGTGCCACCAGCAGAGATCGGACAGTTGATTCACCCCTCCACTTT. The V and J genes are TRBV15 and TRBJ1-6, with a possible D match to TRBD1 (6 bases). This CDR3 comprises 15 residues. V was shortened by 0 bases and J by 8 bases, with 11 bases between the two germline ends. CDR1 is LNHNV and CDR2 is YYDKDF in the germline V gene (reference sequence).

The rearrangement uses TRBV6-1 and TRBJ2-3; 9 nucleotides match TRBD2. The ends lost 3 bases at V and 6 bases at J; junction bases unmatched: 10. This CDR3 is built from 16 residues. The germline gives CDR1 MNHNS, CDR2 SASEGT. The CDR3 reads CASSEVVAGESDTQYF. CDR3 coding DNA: TGTGCCAGCAGTGAGGTTGTAGCGGGAGAGTCGGATACGCAGTATTTT.

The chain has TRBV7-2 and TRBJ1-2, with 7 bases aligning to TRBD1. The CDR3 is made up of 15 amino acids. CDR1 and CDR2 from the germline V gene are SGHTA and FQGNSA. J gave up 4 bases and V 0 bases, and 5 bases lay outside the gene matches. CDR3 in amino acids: CASSLAPGQTYGYTF. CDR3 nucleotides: TGTGCCAGCAGCTTAGCGCCGGGACAGACCTATGGCTACACCTTC.

This CDR3 is CATSITGSYEQYF. In nucleotides, the CDR3 is TGTGCCACCAGCATAACAGGATCCTACGAGCAGTACTTC. The rearrangement joins TRBV15 to TRBJ2-7, with TRBD1 as a possible D gene (5 bases). Germline values: CDR1 LNHNV, CDR2 YYDKDF (reference sequence). The CDR3 sequence is 13 residues long. Between the trimmed V and J ends, which lost 4 bases and 1 base, there was a span of 8 bases.

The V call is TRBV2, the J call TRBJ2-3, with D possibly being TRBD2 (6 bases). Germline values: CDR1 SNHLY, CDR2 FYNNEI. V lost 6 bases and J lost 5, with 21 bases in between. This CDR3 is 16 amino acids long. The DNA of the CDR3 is TGTGCCAGCAGGACTAGATTTGGGGGATCCAAAGATACGCAGTATTTT. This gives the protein CASRTRFGGSKDTQYF.

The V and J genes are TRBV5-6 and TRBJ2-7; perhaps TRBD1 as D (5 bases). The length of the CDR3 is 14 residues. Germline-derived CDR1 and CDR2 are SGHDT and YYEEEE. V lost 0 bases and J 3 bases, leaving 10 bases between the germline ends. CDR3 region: CASSLGQSLYEQYF. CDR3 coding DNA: TGTGCCAGCAGCTTGGGACAGTCCCTCTACGAGCAGTACTTC.

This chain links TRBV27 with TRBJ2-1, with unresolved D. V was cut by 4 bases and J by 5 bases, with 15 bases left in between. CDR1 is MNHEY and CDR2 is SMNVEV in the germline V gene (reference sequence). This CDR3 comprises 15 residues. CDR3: CASSWIDTLHNEQFF. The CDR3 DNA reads TGTGCCAGCAGTTGGATCGACACGTTACACAATGAGCAGTTCTTC.

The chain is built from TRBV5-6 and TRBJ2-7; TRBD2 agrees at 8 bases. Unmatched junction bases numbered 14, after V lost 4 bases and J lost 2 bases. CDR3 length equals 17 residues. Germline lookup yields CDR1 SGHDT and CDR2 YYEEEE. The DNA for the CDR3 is TGTGCCAGCAGCCTGGATCGGGGGAGCGGGGGTGCCTACGAGCAGTACTTC. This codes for CASSLDRGSGGAYEQYF.

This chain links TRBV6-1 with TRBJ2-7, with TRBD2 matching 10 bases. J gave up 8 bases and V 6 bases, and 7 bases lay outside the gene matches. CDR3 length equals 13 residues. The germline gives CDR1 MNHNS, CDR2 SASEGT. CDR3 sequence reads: CASRGLASTQQYF. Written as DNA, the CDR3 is TGTGCCAGCAGGGGACTAGCGAGTACGCAGCAGTACTTC.

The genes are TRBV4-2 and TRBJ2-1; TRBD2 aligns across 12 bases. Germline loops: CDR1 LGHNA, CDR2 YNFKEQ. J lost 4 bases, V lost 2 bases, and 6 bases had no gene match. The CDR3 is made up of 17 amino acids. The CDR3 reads CASSQRSGLAGYNEQFF. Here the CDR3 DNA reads TGTGCCAGCAGCCAACGTTCGGGACTAGCGGGTTACAATGAGCAGTTCTTC.

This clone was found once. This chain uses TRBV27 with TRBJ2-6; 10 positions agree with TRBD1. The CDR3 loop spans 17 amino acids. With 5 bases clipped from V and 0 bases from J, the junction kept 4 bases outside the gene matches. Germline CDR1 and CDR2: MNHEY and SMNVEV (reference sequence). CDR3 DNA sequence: TGTGCCAGCAGTCTGACAGGGGGCCTCTCTGGGGCCAACGTCCTGACTTTC. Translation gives CASSLTGGLSGANVLTF.

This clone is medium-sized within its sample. DNA for the CDR3: TGTGCCAGCAGTGTCGACACAACCGGGGAGCTGTTTTTT. Its protein is CASSVDTTGELFF. J is TRBJ2-2 and V is TRBV6-4; D is uncertain. The CDR3 runs 13 residues. V lost 4 bases and J lost 5, with 8 bases in between. Per germline, CDR1 MRHNA and CDR2 SNTAGT.

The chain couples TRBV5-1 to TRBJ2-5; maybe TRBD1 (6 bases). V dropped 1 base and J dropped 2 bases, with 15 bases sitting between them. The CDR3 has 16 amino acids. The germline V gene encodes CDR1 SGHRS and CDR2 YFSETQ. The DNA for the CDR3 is TGCGCCAGCAGCTTGAGGGGCAGGGGTGGGCAAGAGACCCAGTACTTC. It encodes CASSLRGRGGQETQYF.

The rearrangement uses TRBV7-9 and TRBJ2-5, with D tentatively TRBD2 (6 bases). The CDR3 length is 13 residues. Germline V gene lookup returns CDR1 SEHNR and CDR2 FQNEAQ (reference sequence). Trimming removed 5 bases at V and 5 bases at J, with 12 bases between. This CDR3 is CASSPTGGETQYF. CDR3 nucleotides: TGTGCCAGCAGCCCGACTGGGGGGGAGACCCAGTACTTC.

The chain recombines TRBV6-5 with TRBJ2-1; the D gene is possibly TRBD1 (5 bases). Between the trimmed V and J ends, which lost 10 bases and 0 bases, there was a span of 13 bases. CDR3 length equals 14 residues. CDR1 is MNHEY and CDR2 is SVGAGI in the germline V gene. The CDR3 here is CATQGGSSYNEQFF. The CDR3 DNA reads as TGTGCCACCCAGGGTGGTAGCTCCTACAATGAGCAGTTCTTC.

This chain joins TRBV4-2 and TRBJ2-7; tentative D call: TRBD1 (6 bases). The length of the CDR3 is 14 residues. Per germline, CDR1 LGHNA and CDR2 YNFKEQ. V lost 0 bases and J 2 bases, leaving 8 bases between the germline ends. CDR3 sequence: CASSQDRQAYEQYF. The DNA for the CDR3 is TGTGCCAGCAGCCAAGACCGACAGGCCTACGAGCAGTACTTC.

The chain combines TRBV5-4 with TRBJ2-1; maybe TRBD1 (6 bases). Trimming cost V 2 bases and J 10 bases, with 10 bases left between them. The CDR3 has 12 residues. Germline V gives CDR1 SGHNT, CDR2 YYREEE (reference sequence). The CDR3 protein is CASSLTGSEQFF. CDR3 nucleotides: TGTGCCAGCAGCTTAACAGGGAGCGAGCAGTTCTTC. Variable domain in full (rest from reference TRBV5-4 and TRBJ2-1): ETGVTQSPTHLIKTRGQQVTLRCSSQSGHNTVSWYQQALGQGPQFIFQYYREEENGRGNFPPRFSGLQFPNYSSELNVNALELDDSALYLCASSLTGSEQFFGPGTRLTVL.

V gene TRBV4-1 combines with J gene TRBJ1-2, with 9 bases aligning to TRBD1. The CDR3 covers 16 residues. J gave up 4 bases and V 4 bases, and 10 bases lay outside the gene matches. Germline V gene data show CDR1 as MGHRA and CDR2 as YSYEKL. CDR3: CASSPWGDRDGYGYTF. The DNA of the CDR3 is TGCGCCAGCAGCCCTTGGGGGGACAGGGACGGCTATGGCTACACCTTC.

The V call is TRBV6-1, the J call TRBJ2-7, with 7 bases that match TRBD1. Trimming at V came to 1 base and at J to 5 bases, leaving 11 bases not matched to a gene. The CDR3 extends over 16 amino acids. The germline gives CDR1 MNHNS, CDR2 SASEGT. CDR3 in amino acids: CASSEVEGGKMDEQYF. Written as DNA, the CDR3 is TGTGCCAGCAGTGAAGTTGAAGGGGGCAAAATGGACGAGCAGTACTTC.

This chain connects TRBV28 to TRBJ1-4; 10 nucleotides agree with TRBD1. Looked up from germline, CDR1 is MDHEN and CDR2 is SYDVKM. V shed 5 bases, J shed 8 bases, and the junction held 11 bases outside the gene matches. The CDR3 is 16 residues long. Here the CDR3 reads CASSSSGDRGWEKLFF. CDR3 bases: TGTGCCAGCAGTAGTTCCGGGGACAGGGGATGGGAAAAACTGTTTTTT.

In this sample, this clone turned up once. The CDR3 nucleotides are TGTGCCAGCAGCCCGATGAGCGGGATAAGCACAGATACGCAGTATTTT. Translating it yields CASSPMSGISTDTQYF. The V gene is TRBV7-9, the J gene TRBJ2-3; 7 bases are a match to TRBD2. V dropped 5 bases and J dropped 0; count of bases not matched to a gene: 8. CDR3 length: 16 amino acids. The germline CDR1 and CDR2 sequences are SEHNR and FQNEAQ (reference sequence). Full variable domain (rest looked up from reference TRBV7-9 and TRBJ2-3): DTGVSQNPRHKITKRGQNVTFRCDPISEHNRLYWYRQTLGQGPEFLTYFQNEAQLEKSRLLSDRFSAERPKGSFSTLEIQRTEQGDSAMYLCASSPMSGISTDTQYFGPGTRLTVL.

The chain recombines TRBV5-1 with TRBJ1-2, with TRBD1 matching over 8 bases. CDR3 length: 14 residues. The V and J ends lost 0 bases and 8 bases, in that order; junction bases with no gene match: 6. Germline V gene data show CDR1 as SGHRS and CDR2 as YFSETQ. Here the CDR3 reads CASSLGTGSGGYTF. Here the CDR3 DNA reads TGCGCCAGCAGCTTGGGGACAGGGTCGGGCGGCTACACCTTC.

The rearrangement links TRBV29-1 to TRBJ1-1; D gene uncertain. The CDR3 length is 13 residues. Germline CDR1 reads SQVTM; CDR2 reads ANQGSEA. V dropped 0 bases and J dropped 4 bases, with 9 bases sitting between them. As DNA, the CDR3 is TGCAGCGTTGAAGAAAATTTCATCACTGAAGCTTTCTTT. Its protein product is CSVEENFITEAFF.

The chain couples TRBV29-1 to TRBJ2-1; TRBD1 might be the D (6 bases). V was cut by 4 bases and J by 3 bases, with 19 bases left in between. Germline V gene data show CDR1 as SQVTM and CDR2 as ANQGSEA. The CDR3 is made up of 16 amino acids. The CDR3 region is CSVGLVPRGFYNEQFF. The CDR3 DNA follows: TGCAGCGTTGGTCTGGTCCCAAGGGGGTTCTACAATGAGCAGTTCTTC.

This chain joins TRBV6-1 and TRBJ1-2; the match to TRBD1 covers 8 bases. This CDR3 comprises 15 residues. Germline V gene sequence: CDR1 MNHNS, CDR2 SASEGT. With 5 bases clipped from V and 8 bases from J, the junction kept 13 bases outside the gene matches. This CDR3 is CASSLEGTGASGYTF. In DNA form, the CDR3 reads TGTGCCAGCAGTCTGGAAGGGACAGGTGCTAGCGGCTACACCTTC.

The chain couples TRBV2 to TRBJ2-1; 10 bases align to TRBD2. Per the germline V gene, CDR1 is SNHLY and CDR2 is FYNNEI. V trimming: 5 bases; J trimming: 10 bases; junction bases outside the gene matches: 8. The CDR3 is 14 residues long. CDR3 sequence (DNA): TGTGCCAGCAGTTCGACTAGCGGGTATAGGGAGCAGTTCTTC. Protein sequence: CASSSTSGYREQFF.

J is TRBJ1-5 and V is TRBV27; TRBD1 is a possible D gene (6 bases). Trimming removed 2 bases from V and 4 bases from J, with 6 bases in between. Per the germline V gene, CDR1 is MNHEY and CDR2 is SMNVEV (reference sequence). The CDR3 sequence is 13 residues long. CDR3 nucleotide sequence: TGTGCCAGCAGTTTAACAGGGAATCAGCCCCAGCATTTT. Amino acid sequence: CASSLTGNQPQHF.

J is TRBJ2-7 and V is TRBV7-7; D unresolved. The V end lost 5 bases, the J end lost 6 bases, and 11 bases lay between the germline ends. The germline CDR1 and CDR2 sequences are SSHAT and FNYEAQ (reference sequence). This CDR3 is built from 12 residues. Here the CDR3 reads CASSPPGGEQYF. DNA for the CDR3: TGTGCCAGCAGCCCCCCAGGTGGCGAGCAGTACTTC.

The CDR3 region is CASSQGDRSGQPQHF. In DNA, the CDR3 is TGCGCCAGCAGCCAAGGCGACAGGTCGGGTCAGCCCCAGCATTTT. The chain couples TRBV4-1 to TRBJ1-5; tentatively, D is TRBD1 (6 bases). CDR3 length: 15 residues. Germline values: CDR1 MGHRA, CDR2 YSYEKL. Trimming stripped 1 base from V and 6 bases from J, with 13 bases between.

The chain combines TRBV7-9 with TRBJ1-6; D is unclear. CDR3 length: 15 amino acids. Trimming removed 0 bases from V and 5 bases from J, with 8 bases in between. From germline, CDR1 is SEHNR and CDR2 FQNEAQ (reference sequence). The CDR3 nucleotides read TGTGCCAGCAGCTTAGCGCAGGTCCATAATTCACCCCTCCACTTT. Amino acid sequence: CASSLAQVHNSPLHF.

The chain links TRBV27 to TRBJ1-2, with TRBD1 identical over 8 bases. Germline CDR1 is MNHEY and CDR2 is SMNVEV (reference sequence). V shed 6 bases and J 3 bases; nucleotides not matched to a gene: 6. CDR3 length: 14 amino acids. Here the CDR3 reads CASSLVQGDYGYTF. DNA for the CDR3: TGTGCCAGCAGCTTAGTACAGGGGGACTATGGCTACACCTTC.